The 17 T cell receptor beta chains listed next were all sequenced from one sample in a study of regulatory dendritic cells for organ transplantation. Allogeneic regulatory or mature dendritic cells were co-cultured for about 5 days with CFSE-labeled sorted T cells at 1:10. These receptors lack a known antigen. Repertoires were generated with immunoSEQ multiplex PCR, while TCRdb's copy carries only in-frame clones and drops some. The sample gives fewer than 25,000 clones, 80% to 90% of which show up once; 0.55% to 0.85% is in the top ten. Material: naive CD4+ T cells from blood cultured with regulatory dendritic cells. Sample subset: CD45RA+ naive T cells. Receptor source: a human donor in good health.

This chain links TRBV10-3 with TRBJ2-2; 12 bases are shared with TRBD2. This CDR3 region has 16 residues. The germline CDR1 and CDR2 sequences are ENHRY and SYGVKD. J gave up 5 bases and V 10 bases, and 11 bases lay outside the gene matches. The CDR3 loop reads CATHAGTSGLTGELFF. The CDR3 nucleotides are TGTGCCACTCACGCCGGGACTAGCGGGTTAACCGGGGAGCTGTTTTTT.

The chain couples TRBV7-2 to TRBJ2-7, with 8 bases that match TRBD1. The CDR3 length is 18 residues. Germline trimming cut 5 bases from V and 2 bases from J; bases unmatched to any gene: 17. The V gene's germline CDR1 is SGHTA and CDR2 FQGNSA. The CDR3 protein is CASSPQIRTGGLAYEQYF. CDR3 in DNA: TGTGCCAGCAGCCCCCAGATTCGTACAGGGGGGCTCGCCTACGAGCAGTACTTC.

Here the CDR3 reads CASSEAGSNQPQHF. CDR3 in DNA: TGTGCCAGCAGTGAAGCTGGCAGCAATCAGCCCCAGCATTTT. The rearrangement joins TRBV6-1 to TRBJ1-5; D is unclear. The V gene lost 0 bases and the J gene lost 1 base, with 4 bases spanning the gap. Germline assignment: CDR1 MNHNS and CDR2 SASEGT. This CDR3 contains 14 residues.

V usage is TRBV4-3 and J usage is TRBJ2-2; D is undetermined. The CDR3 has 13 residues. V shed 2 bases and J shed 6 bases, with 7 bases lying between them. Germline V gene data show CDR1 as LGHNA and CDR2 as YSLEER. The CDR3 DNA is TGCGCCAGCAGCCAACAGGTGGCCGGGGAGCTGTTTTTT. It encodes CASSQQVAGELFF.

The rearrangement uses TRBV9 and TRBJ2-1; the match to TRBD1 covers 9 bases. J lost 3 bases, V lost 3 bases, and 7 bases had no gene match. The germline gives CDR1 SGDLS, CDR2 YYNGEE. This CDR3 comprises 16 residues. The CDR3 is CASSAADRGNYNEQFF. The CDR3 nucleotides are TGTGCCAGCAGCGCCGCAGACAGGGGGAACTACAATGAGCAGTTCTTC. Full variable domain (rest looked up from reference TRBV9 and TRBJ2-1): DSGVTQTPKHLITATGQRVTLRCSPRSGDLSVYWYQQSLDQGLQFLIQYYNGEERAKGNILERFSAQQFPDLHSELNLSSLELGDSALYFCASSAADRGNYNEQFFGPGTRLTVL.

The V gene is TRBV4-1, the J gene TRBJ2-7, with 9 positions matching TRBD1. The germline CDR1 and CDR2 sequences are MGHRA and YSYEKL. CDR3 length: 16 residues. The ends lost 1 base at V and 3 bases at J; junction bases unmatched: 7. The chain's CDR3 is CASSQVPGTGIYEQYF. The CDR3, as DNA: TGCGCCAGCAGCCAAGTTCCGGGGACAGGGATCTACGAGCAGTACTTC.

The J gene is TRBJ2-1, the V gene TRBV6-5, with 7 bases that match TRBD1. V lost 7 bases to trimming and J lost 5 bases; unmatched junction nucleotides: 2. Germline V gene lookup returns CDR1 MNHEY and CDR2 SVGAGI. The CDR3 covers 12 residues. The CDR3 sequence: CASNGQDNEQFF. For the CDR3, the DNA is TGTGCCAGCAACGGACAGGACAATGAGCAGTTCTTC.

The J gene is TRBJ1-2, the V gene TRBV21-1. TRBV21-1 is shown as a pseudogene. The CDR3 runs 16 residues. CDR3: CASSKARDSRANGYTF. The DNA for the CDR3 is TGTGCCAGCAGCAAAGCGCGGGACTCTAGGGCTAATGGCTACACCTTC.

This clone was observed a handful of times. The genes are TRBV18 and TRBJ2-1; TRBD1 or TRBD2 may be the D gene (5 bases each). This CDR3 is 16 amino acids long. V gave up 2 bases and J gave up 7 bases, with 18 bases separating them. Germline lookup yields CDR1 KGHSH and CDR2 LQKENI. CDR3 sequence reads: CASSPFLPGEGNEQFF. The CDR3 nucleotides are TGTGCCAGCTCACCATTTTTGCCTGGAGAGGGGAATGAGCAGTTCTTC.

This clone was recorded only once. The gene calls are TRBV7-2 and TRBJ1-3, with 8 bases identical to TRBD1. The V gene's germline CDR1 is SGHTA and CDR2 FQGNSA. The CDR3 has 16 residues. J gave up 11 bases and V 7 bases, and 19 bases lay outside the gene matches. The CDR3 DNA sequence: TGTGCCAGCACCTTTTCCCGCGGGACAGGCGGTCCCCCCATATATTTT. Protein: CASTFSRGTGGPPIYF. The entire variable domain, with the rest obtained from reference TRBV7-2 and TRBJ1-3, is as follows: GAGVSQSPSNKVTEKGKDVELRCDPISGHTALYWYRQSLGQGLEFLIYFQGNSAPDKSGLPSDRFSAERTGGSVSTLTIQRTQQEDSAVYLCASTFSRGTGGPPIYFGEGSWLTVV.

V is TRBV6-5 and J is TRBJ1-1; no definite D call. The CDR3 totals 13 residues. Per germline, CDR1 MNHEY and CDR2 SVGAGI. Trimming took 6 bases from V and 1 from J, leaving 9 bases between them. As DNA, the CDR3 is TGTGCCAGCAGCGCACAGTGGAACACTGAAGCTTTCTTT. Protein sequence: CASSAQWNTEAFF.

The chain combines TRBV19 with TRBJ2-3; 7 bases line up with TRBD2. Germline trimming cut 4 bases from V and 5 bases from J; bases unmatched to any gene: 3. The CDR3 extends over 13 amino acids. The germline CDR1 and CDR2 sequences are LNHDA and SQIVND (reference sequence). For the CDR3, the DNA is TGTGCCAGTAGTAGCGGGAGAGTAGATACGCAGTATTTT. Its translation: CASSSGRVDTQYF.

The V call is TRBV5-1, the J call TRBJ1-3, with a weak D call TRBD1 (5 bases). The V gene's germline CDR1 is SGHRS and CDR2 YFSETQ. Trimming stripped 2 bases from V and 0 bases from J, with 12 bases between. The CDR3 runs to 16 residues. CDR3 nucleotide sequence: TGCGCCAGCAGCTTAACACCGGGGGACTCTGGAAACACCATATATTTT. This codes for CASSLTPGDSGNTIYF.

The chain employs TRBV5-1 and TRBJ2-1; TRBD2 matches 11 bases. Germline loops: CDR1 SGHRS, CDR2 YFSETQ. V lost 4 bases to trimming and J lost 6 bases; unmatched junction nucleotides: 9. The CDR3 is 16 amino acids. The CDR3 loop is CASSLPLAGGGNEQFF. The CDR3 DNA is TGCGCCAGCAGCCTGCCTCTAGCGGGAGGAGGCAATGAGCAGTTCTTC. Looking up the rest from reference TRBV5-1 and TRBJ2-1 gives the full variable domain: KAGVTQTPRYLIKTRGQQVTLSCSPISGHRSVSWYQQTPGQGLQFLFEYFSETQRNKGNFPGRFSGRQFSNSRSEMNVSTLELGDSALYLCASSLPLAGGGNEQFFGPGTRLTVL.

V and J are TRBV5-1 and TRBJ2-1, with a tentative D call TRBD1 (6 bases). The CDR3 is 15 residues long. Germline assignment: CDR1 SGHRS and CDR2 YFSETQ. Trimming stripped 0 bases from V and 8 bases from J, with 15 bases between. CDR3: CASSLVRQRGYEQFF. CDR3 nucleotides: TGCGCCAGCAGCTTGGTGCGGCAAAGGGGGTATGAGCAGTTCTTC.

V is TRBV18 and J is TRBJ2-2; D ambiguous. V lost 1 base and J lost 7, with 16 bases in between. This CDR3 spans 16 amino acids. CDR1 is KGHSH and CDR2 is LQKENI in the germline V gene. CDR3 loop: CASSPRIPGFGGELFF. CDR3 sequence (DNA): TGTGCCAGCTCACCACGGATCCCAGGTTTCGGCGGGGAGCTGTTTTTT.

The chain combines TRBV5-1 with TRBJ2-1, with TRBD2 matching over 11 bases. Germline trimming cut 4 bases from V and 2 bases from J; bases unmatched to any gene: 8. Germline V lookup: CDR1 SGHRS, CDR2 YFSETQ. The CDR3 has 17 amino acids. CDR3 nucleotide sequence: TGCGCCAGCAGCCCGGCAGGGACTAGCGGACCCTACAATGAGCAGTTCTTC. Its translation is CASSPAGTSGPYNEQFF.